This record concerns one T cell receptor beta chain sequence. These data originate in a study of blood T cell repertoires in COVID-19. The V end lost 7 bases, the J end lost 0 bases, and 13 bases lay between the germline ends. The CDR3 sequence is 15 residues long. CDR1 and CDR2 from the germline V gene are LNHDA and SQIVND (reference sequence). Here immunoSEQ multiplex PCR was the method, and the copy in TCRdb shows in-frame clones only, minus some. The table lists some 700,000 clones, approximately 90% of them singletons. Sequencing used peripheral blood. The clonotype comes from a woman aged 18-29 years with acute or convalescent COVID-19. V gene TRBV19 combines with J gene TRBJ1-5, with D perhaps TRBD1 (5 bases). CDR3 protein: CASNWGRFSNQPQHF. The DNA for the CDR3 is TGTGCCAGTAATTGGGGCAGATTTAGCAATCAGCCCCAGCATTTT. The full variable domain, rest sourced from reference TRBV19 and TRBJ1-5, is DGGITQSPKYLFRKEGQNVTLSCEQNLNHDAMYWYRQDPGQGLRLIYYSQIVNDFQKGDIAEGYSVSREKKESFPLTVTSAQKNPTAFYLCASNWGRFSNQPQHFGDGTRLSIL.